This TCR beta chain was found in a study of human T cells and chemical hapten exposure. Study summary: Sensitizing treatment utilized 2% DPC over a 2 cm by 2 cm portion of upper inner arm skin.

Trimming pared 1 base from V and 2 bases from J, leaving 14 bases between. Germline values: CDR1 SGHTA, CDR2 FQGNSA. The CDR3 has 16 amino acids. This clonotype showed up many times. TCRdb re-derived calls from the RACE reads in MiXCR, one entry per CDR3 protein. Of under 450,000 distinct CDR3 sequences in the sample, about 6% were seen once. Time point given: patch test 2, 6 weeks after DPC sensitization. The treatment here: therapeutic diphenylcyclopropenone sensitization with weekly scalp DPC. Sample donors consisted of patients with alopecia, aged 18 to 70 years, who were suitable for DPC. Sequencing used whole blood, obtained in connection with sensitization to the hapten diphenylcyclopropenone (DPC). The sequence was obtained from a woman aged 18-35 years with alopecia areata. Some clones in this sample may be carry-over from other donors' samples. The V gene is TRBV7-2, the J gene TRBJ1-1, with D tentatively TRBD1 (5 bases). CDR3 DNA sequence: TGTGCCAGCAGCTTAGACCCCCTGAGGGGTAACACTGAAGCTTTCTTT. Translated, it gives CASSLDPLRGNTEAFF. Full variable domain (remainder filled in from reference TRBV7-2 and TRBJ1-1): GAGVSQSPSNKVTEKGKDVELRCDPISGHTALYWYRQSLGQGLEFLIYFQGNSAPDKSGLPSDRFSAERTGGSVSTLTIQRTQQEDSAVYLCASSLDPLRGNTEAFFGQGTRLTVV.